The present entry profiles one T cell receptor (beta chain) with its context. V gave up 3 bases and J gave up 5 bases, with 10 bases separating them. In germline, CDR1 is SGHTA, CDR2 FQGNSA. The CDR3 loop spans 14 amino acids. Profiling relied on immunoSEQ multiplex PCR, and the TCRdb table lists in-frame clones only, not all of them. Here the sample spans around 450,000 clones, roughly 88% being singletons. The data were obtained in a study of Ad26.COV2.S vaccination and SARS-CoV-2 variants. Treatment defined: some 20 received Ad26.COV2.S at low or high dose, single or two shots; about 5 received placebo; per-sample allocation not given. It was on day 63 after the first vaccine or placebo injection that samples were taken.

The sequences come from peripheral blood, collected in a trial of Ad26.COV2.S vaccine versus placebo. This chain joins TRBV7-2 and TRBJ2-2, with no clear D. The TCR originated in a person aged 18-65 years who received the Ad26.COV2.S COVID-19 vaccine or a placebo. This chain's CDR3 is CASSFRPGTGELFF. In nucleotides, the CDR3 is TGTGCCAGCAGCTTCCGGCCTGGGACCGGGGAGCTGTTTTTT.